This T cell receptor (beta chain) was obtained from a study of CXCR3-negative and CXCR3-positive naive CD8 T cells. Study observations and caveats: CXCR3-positive naive cells had TRB CDR3s that were more hydrophobic than CXCR3-negative naive cells had.

Worth noting for this clonotype: Its specificity is not known.

CD45RO-CCR7+CD27+CD95- expression identified naive CD8+ T cells. Germline V gene data show CDR1 as SGHTA and CDR2 as FQGTGA. The CDR3 consists of 17 residues. The method, 5' RACE with UMI labels, was used to prepare the TRB cDNA libraries. TCRdb re-called the 5' RACE reads; every CDR3 protein appears as one record, without DNA. The sample data list around 88,000 distinct CDR3 sequences. Sequencing was done on a sample of naive CXCR3+ CD8+ T cells from blood. Indicated subset: CD45RO-CCR7+CD27+CD95- naive CD8+ T cells expressing CXCR3 (TNR3+). This sequence joins TRBV7-3 and TRBJ2-3. The clonotype was recovered from a human donor in good health. Some clones in this sample may be carry-over from other donors' samples. The CDR3 spells CASSPFLVDEVTDTQYF.